This T cell receptor (beta chain) was documented in a study of control samples from healthy donors and cancer patients. The CDR3 runs 16 residues. J was trimmed by 0 bases and V by 3 bases; bases with no gene match: 3. Germline-derived CDR1 and CDR2 are SGHNT and YENEEA. Profiled with immunoSEQ multiplex PCR; TCRdb holds only in-frame clones, not every one. The sample consists of 120,000 or so clones, around 86% of them appearing once. What was sequenced was blood. The sequence was obtained from a man aged 35 to 55 in good health. The genes are TRBV11-3 and TRBJ2-5; TRBD2 aligns across 11 bases. For the CDR3, the DNA is TGTGCCAGCAGCTTGGCTAGCGGGGGGCACCAAGAGACCCAGTACTTC. It yields the protein CASSLASGGHQETQYF. The entire variable domain, with the rest obtained from reference TRBV11-3 and TRBJ2-5, is as follows: EAGVVQSPRYKIIEKKQPVAFWCNPISGHNTLYWYLQNLGQGPELLIRYENEEAVDDSQLPKDRFSAERLKGVDSTLKIQPAELGDSAVYLCASSLASGGHQETQYFGPGTRLLVL.